This T cell receptor beta chain was profiled in a study of blood T cells in healthy people across ages. This clonotype was seen only a few times. For the second PCR, which ran for about 6 to 12 cycles, a sample-barcoded 5' primer and a J-beta primer mix were used. TCRdb re-called the 5' RACE reads through MiXCR, storing one row per CDR3 protein. The sample has approximately 900,000 distinct CDR3 sequences; 25% to 30% are singletons. The CDR3 is made up of 13 amino acids. CDR1 is LGHDT, CDR2 YNNKEL, per germline (reference sequence). The germline V and J ends were trimmed by 4 bases and 5 bases, with 11 bases remaining between them. This sample also appeared in a second study, on T cells of mothers and their children.

The chain joins TRBV3-1 to TRBJ2-5; D is uncertain. Sequencing input: blood. This TCR came from a woman between 40 and 50 years old in good health. CDR3: CASSRMIAETQYF. The CDR3 nucleotides read TGTGCCAGCAGCCGAATGATTGCGGAGACCCAGTACTTC.